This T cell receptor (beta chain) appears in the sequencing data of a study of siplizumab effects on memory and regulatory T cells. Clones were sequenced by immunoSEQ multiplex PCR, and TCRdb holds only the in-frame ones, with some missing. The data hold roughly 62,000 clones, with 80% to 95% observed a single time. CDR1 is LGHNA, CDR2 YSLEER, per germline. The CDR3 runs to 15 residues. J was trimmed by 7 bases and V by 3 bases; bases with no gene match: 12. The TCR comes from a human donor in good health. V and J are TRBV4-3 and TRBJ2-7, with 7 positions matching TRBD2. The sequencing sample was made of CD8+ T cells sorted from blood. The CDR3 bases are TGCGCCAGCAGCCAGGGAGGAGCGGGGCAAGGGGAGCAGTACTTC. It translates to CASSQGGAGQGEQYF.